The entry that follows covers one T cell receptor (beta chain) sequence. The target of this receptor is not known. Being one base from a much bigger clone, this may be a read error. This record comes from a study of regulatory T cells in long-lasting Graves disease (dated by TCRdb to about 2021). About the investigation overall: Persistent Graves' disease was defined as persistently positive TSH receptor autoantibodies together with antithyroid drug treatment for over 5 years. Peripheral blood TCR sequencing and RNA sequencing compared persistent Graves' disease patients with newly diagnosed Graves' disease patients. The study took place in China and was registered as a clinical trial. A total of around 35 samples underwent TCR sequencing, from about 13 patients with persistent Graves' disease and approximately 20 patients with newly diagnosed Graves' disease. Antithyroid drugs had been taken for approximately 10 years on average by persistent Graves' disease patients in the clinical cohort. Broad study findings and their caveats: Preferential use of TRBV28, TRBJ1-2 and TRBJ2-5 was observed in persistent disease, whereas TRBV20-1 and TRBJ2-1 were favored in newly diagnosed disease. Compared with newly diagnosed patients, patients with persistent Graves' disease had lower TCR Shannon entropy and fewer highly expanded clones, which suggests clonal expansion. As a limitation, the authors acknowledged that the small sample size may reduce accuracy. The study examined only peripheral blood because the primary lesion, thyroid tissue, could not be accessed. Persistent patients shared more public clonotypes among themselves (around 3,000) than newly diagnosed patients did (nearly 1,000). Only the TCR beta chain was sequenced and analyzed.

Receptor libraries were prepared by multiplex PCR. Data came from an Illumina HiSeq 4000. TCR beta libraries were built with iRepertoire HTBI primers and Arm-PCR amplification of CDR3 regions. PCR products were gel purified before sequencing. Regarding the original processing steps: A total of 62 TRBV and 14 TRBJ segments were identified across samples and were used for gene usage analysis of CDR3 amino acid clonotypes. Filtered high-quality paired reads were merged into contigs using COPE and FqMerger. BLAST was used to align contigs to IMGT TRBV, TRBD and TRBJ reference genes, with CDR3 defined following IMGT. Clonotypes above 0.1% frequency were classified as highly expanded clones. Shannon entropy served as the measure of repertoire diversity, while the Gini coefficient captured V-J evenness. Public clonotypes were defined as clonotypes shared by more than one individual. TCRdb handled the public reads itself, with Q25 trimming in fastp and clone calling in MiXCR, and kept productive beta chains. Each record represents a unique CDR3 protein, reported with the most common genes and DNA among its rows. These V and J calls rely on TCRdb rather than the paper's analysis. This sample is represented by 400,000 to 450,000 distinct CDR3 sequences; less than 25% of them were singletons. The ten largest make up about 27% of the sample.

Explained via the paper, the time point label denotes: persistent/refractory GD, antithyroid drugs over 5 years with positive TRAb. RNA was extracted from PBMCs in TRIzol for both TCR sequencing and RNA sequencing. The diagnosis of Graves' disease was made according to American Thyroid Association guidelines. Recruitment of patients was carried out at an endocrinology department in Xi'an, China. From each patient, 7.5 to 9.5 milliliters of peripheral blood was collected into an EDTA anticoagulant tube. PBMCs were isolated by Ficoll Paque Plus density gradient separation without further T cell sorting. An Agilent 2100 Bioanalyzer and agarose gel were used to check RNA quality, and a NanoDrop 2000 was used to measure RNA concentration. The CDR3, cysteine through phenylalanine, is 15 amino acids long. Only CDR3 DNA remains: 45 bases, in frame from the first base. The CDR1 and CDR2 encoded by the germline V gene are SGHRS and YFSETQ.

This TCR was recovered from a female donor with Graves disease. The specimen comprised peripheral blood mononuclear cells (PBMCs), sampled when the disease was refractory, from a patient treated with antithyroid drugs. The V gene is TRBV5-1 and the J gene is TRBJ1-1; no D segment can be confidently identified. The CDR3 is CANSLEGRTNTEAFF. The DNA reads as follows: TGCGCCAACAGCTTGGAAGGCAGGACGAACACTGAAGCTTTCTTT.